Listed below are T cell receptor beta chains from one sample, sequenced in a study of regulatory T cells in long-lasting Graves disease. TCRdb itself ran the multiplex PCR reads through MiXCR, one entry per CDR3 protein. The sample has fewer than 550,000 distinct CDR3 sequences; under 25% are singletons. The sample consisted of peripheral blood mononuclear cells (PBMCs), taken when the disease was refractory, from a patient treated with antithyroid drugs. Receptors originate from a female donor with Graves disease. The CDR3 runs from the conserved cysteine through the conserved F or W. A D gene is named only where the DNA matches it firmly. The size field is filled for only some rows; it gives once, few, many or a size class.

J gene,D gene,V gene,clone size,CDR3 DNA,CDR3 protein
TRBJ1-2,-,TRBV20-1,many,TGCAGTGCTTTTCAGAGAACCTATGGCTACACCTTC,CSAFQRTYGYTF
TRBJ1-1,-,TRBV6-2/TRBV6-3,-,TGTGCCATCAGTGAGTCGAGCCTGAACACTGAAGCTTTCTTT,CAISESSLNTEAFF
TRBJ1-6,-,TRBV7-6,-,TGTGCCAGCAGCTTAGGTCCAGAGAGCTCCTATAATTCACCCCTCCACTTT,CASSLGPESSYNSPLHF
TRBJ2-5,-,TRBV14,many,TGTGCCAGCAGCCAAGGAGGACGGGGGGCCGCAGAGACCCAGTACTTC,CASSQGGRGAAETQYF
TRBJ1-5,-,TRBV28,few,TGTGCCAGCAGGACTAGACAGGCCCATAGCAATCAGCCCCAGCATTTT,CASRTRQAHSNQPQHF
TRBJ1-1,TRBD1,TRBV24-1,many,TGTGCCACCAGTGATCATTTAACCGGGACAGCCATGGGTCCTGAAGCTTTCTTT,CATSDHLTGTAMGPEAFF
TRBJ1-2,-,TRBV27,many,TGTGCCAGCAGATCTGTAATCCCTTACTATGGCTACACCTTC,CASRSVIPYYGYTF
TRBJ1-5,-,TRBV5-1,-,TGCGCCAGCAGCGCCGGACAGTTTAGCAATCAGCCCCAGCATTTT,CASSAGQFSNQPQHF
TRBJ1-5,-,TRBV28,few,TGTGCCAGCAGTTCCTTGCCCTATAGCAATCAGCCCCAGCATTTT,CASSSLPYSNQPQHF
TRBJ1-4,-,TRBV4-1,-,TGCGCCAGCAGCCCCTTTAACAGGGAGACTAATGAAAAACTGTTTTTT,CASSPFNRETNEKLFF
TRBJ2-2,-,TRBV5-1,-,TGCGCCAGCAGCTTGGTTCCGGGGGCCCGCACCGGGGAGCCGTTTTTT,CASSLVPGARTGEPFF
TRBJ2-7,-,TRBV6-1,many,TGTGCCAGCAGCCACCGACCTTCGGATAGCTCCTACGAGCAGTACTTC,CASSHRPSDSSYEQYF
TRBJ2-1,TRBD2,TRBV12-3/TRBV12-4,many,TGTGCCAGCAGTTTATTACTAGCGGGAACGTTGTACAATGAGCAGTTCTTC,CASSLLLAGTLYNEQFF
TRBJ1-2,TRBD1,TRBV27,many,TGTGCCAGCAGTTTCGACAGGGCCTATGGCTACACCTTC,CASSFDRAYGYTF
TRBJ2-1,-,TRBV24-1,-,TGTGCCACCAGTGATTCCCTGACAGTCTACAATGAGCAGTTCTTC,CATSDSLTVYNEQFF
TRBJ2-5,-,TRBV11-2,-,TGTGCCAGCAGCCCCGTTACCCTTAGGGCCCAGTACTTC,CASSPVTLRAQYF
TRBJ1-2,-,TRBV7-9,few,TGTGCCAGCAGCCCTAGAGGCAGGAGCCCTAACTATGGCTACACCTTC,CASSPRGRSPNYGYTF
TRBJ2-7,-,TRBV29-1,-,TGCAGCGTTTGCCAAGAGCGGTTGTACGAGCAGTACTTC,CSVCQERLYEQYF
TRBJ2-7,-,TRBV12-3/TRBV12-4,many,TGTGCCAGCAGTGACACGACTAGTAATGGCGAGCAGTACTTC,CASSDTTSNGEQYF
TRBJ1-2,-,TRBV5-5,few,TGTGCCAGCAGCTTGTACCGTCCGGGCTACACCTTC,CASSLYRPGYTF
TRBJ1-1,TRBD1,TRBV28,-,TGTGCCAGCAGAGGGACAGGGAACGAACGGCAAGCTTTCTTT,CASRGTGNERQAFF
TRBJ1-2,-,TRBV7-8,many,TGTGCCAGCAGCCAAGGGGACGCTAATCCCCATGGCTACACCTTC,CASSQGDANPHGYTF
TRBJ1-5,-,TRBV2,many,TGTGCCAGCAGCTTCGATAGCAATCAGCCCCAGCATTTT,CASSFDSNQPQHF
TRBJ2-7,TRBD2,TRBV28,-,TGTGCCAGCAGTTTTAGCGGGGTTTCGATGGCTGAACTAACCTACGAGCAGTACTTC,CASSFSGVSMAELTYEQYF
TRBJ2-7,TRBD2,TRBV5-1,once,TGCGCCAGCAGCTTTTCAACGGGAGGGGGGGACGTTTCCTACGAGCAGTACTTC,CASSFSTGGGDVSYEQYF
TRBJ1-2,-,TRBV5-1,few,TGCGCCAGCAGCCTCGGGACATTTGGCTTTTATGGCTACACCTTC,CASSLGTFGFYGYTF
TRBJ2-2,-,TRBV15,few,TGTGCCACCAAACAGGTCTCGAACACCGGGGAGCTGTTTTTT,CATKQVSNTGELFF
TRBJ1-1,-,TRBV18,-,TGTGCCAGCTCACCCCTACAGACTGAAGCTTTCTTT,CASSPLQTEAFF